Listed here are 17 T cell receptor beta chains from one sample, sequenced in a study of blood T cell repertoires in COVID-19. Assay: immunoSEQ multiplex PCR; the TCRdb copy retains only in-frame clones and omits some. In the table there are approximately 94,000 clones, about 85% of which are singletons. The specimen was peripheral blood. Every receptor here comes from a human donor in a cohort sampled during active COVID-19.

The CDR3 sequence: CASSRRAGDDYGYTF. The CDR3 nucleotides read TGCGCCAGCAGCCGCCGTGCCGGGGATGACTATGGCTACACCTTC. V is TRBV4-1 and J is TRBJ1-2; no clear D gene. The CDR3 is made up of 15 amino acids. Germline CDR1 MGHRA, CDR2 YSYEKL. V shed 4 bases and J shed 3 bases, with 15 bases lying between them.

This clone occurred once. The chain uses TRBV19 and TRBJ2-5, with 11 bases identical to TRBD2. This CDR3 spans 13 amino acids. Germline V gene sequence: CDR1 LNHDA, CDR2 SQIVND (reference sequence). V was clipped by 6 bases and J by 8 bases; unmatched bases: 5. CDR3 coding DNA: TGTGCCAGTAGGGGACTAGCGGCTTCCACCCAGTACTTC. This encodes CASRGLAASTQYF.

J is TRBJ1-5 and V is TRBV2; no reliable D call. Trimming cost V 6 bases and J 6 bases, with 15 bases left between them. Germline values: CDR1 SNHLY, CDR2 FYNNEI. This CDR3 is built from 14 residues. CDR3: CASRAGGVIQPQHF. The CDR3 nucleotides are TGTGCCAGCAGGGCCGGCGGGGTTATTCAGCCCCAGCATTTT.

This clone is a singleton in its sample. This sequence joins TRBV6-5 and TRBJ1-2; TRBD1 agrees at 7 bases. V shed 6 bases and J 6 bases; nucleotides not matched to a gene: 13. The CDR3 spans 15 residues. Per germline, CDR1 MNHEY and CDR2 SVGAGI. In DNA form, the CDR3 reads TGTGCCAGCAGCCGGATGACAGGGCGAAACAATGGCTACACCTTC. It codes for CASSRMTGRNNGYTF.

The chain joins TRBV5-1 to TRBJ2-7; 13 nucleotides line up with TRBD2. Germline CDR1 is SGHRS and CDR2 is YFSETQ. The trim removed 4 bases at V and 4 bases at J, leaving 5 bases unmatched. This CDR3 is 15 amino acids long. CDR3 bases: TGCGCCAGCAGCCGGACTAGCGGGGGAGATTACGAGCAGTACTTC. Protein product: CASSRTSGGDYEQYF.

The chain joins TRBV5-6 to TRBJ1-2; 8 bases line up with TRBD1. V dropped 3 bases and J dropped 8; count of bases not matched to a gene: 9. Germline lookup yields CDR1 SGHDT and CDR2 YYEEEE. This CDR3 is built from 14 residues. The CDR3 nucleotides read TGTGCCAGCAGCTCCGGGACAGGACGTTTAGGCTACACCTTC. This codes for CASSSGTGRLGYTF. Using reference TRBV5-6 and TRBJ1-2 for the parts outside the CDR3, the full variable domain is DAGVTQSPTHLIKTRGQQVTLRCSPKSGHDTVSWYQQALGQGPQFIFQYYEEEERQRGNFPDRFSGHQFPNYSSELNVNALLLGDSALYLCASSSGTGRLGYTFGSGTRLTVV.

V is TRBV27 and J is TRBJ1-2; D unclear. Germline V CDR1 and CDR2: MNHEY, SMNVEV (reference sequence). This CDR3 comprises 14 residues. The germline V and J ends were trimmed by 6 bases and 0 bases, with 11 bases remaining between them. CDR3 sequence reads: CASSQKAPNYGYTF. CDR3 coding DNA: TGTGCCAGCAGCCAGAAAGCGCCTAACTATGGCTACACCTTC.

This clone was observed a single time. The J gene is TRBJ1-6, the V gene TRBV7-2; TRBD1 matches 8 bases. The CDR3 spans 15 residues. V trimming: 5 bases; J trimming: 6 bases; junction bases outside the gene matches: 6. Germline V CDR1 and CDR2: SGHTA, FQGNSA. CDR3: CASSPGQGRNSPLHF. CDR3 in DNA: TGTGCCAGCAGCCCAGGACAGGGACGTAATTCACCCCTCCACTTT.

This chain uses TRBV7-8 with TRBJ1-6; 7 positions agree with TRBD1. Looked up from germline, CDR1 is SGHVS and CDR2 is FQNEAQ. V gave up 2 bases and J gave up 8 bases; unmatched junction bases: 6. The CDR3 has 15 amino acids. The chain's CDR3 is CASSLIRQGDSPLHF. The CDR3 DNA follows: TGTGCCAGCAGCTTAATTCGACAGGGCGATTCACCCCTCCACTTT. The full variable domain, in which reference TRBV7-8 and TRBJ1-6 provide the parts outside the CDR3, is GAGVSQSPRYKVAKRGQDVALRCDPISGHVSLFWYQQALGQGPEFLTYFQNEAQLDKSGLPSDRFFAERPEGSVSTLKIQRTQQEDSAVYLCASSLIRQGDSPLHFGNGTRLTVT.

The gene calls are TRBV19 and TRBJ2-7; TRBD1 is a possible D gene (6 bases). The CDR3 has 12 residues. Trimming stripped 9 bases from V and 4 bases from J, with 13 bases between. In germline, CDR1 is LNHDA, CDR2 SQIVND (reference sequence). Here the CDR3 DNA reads TGTGCCAGCTCAACCCAGGGGTACGAGCAGTACTTC. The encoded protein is CASSTQGYEQYF.

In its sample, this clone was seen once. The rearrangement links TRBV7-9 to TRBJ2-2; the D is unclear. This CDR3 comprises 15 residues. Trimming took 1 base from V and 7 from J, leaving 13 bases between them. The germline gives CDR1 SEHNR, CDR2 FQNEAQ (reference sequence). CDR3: CASSLGAEISGELFF. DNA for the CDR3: TGTGCCAGCAGCTTAGGGGCCGAAATAAGCGGGGAGCTGTTTTTT.

The CDR3: CASRPGQGGTDTQYF. In DNA form, the CDR3 reads TGCGCCAGCAGGCCTGGACAGGGGGGCACAGATACGCAGTATTTT. The chain recombines TRBV5-1 with TRBJ2-3, with 10 nucleotides matching TRBD1. Germline V CDR1 and CDR2: SGHRS, YFSETQ. V dropped 5 bases and J dropped 1; count of bases not matched to a gene: 4. The CDR3 has 15 residues. The variable domain in full, with the rest retrieved from reference TRBV5-1 and TRBJ2-3, is KAGVTQTPRYLIKTRGQQVTLSCSPISGHRSVSWYQQTPGQGLQFLFEYFSETQRNKGNFPGRFSGRQFSNSRSEMNVSTLELGDSALYLCASRPGQGGTDTQYFGPGTRLTVL.

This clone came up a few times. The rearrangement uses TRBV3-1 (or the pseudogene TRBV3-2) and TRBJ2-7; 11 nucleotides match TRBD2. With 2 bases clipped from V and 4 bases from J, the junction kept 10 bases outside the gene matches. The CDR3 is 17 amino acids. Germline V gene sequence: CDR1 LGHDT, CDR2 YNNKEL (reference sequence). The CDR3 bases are TGTGCCAGCAGCCAAATAACTAGCGGGAGCAATATTTACGAGCAGTACTTC. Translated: CASSQITSGSNIYEQYF.

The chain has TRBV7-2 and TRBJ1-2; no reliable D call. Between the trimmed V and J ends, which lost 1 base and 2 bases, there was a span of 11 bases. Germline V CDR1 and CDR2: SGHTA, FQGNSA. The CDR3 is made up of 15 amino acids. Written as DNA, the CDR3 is TGTGCCAGCAGCTTAGATCTGGGGAGGAACTATGGCTACACCTTC. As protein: CASSLDLGRNYGYTF.

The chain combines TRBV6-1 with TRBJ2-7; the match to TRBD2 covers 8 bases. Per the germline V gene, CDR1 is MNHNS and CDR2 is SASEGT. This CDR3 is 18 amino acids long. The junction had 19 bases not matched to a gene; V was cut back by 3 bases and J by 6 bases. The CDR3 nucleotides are TGTGCCAGCAGTGACGTGCTCCCCGGAATTAGCGGGATAGGCGAGCAGTACTTC. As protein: CASSDVLPGISGIGEQYF.

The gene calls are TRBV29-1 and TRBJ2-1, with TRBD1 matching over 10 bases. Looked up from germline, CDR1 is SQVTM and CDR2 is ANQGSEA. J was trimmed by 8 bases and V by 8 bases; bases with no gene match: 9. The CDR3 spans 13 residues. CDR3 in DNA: TGCAGCCTTTCGGGACAGGGGTTGGATGAGCAGTTCTTC. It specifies CSLSGQGLDEQFF.

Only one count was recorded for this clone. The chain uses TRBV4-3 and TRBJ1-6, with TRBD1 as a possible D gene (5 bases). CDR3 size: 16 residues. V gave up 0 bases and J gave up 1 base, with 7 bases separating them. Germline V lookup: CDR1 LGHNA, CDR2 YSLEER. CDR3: CASSQDKGSYNSPLHF. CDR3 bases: TGCGCCAGCAGCCAAGATAAGGGGTCCTATAATTCACCCCTCCACTTT.